The subject of this entry is one T cell receptor beta chain. The data derive from a study of T cells in Graves' hyperthyroidism and ophthalmopathy. The CDR3 regions of TCR beta were amplified from RNA transcripts. A first-round RT-PCR of the TCR CDR3 used the HTBI primer set. MiXCR was run by TCRdb on the multiplex PCR reads, yielding one entry per CDR3 protein. The sample consists of roughly 500,000 distinct CDR3 sequences, 15% to 20% of them appearing once. Researchers barred patients who had uncontrolled infection, other autoimmune disease, pregnancy or lactation. Diagnosing involved the use of clinical symptoms, serum thyroxine and TRAb, thyroid ultrasound and orbital computed tomography. The CDR3 runs to 13 residues. Trimming took 3 bases from V and 3 from J, leaving 12 bases between them. Germline-derived CDR1 and CDR2 are DFQATT and SNEGSKA (reference sequence).

This clonotype was obtained from a woman younger than 45 with Graves' ophthalmopathy. The genes are TRBV20-1 and TRBJ2-7; D is perhaps TRBD2 (5 bases). Sequencing was done on a sample of blood. The CDR3 reads CSASGSGGYEQYF. The CDR3 DNA follows: TGCAGTGCTAGTGGGTCAGGAGGCTACGAGCAGTACTTC.